This entry lists 27 T cell receptor beta chains sequenced from one sample in a study of T cell repertoires in cytomegalovirus infection. TCRdb redid the calling of the reads with MiXCR, one entry per CDR3 protein. The sample includes approximately 180,000 distinct CDR3 sequences, approximately 18% seen only once; the top ten take around 25%. The sample consisted of CD8+ T cells from PBMCs. Receptor source: a human donor in good health (CMV status not recorded). Some clones in this sample may be carry-over from other donors' samples.

The gene calls are TRBV7-9 and TRBJ2-1; weak D call: TRBD2 (7 bases). V was trimmed by 4 bases and J by 10 bases, leaving 11 bases between them. Germline CDR1 SEHNR, CDR2 FQNEAQ (reference sequence). The CDR3 runs to 12 residues. CDR3 bases: TGTGCCAGCAGCTCGGGGGGCCAGGAGCAGTTCTTC. It specifies CASSSGGQEQFF.

The V gene is TRBV29-1, the J gene TRBJ1-1, with a weak D call TRBD1 (6 bases). This CDR3 contains 12 residues. Germline V gene sequence: CDR1 SQVTM, CDR2 ANQGSEA. Trimming stripped 8 bases from V and 4 bases from J, with 14 bases between. This CDR3 is CSIRARGTEAFF. CDR3 DNA sequence: TGCAGCATCAGAGCCAGGGGCACTGAAGCTTTCTTT.

This clonotype was observed a few times. The genes are TRBV10-3 and TRBJ1-2; D call uncertain. Trimming shortened V by 0 bases and J by 6 bases, and 14 bases separated the two germline ends. Germline values: CDR1 ENHRY, CDR2 SYGVKD. The CDR3 spans 15 residues. Here the CDR3 reads CAISESADVGNGYTF. The CDR3, as DNA: TGTGCCATCAGTGAGTCCGCCGACGTAGGAAATGGCTACACCTTC.

The chain links TRBV30 to TRBJ1-1; D is possibly TRBD1 (6 bases). Germline loops: CDR1 GTSNPN, CDR2 SVGIG (reference sequence). V was trimmed by 1 base and J by 8 bases, leaving 11 bases between them. The CDR3 runs to 12 residues. DNA of the CDR3: TGTGCCTGGAGTGAGCAGGGGACCGAAGCTTTCTTT. Residues: CAWSEQGTEAFF.

This clonotype was picked up a small number of times. J is TRBJ1-1 and V is TRBV7-8; no clear D gene. The CDR3 has 17 amino acids. Germline V CDR1 and CDR2: SGHVS, FQNEAQ. Trimming removed 6 bases from V and 6 bases from J, with 26 bases in between. The CDR3 protein is CASRSKSRELVPSEAFF. In nucleotides, the CDR3 is TGTGCCAGCAGATCAAAAAGCCGGGAGCTAGTACCTTCTGAAGCTTTCTTT.

The CDR3 spells CASNNQETQYF. CDR3 DNA: TGCGCCAGCAATAACCAAGAGACCCAGTACTTC. The chain carries TRBV10-2 and TRBJ2-5, with D unclear. Trimming pared 7 bases from V and 0 bases from J, leaving 3 bases between. Germline CDR1 is WSHSY and CDR2 is SAAADI. The CDR3 runs 11 residues.

The V gene is TRBV6-2 or TRBV6-3, the J gene TRBJ1-2; no clear D gene. The CDR3 sequence is 15 residues long. Germline CDR1 MNHEY, CDR2 SVGEGT. V lost 6 bases, J lost 5 bases, and 19 bases lay in between. The CDR3 DNA is TGTGCCAGCAGCCTTGACGCCTCCAAAGGATATGGCTACACCTTC. This translates into CASSLDASKGYGYTF.

This clonotype was seen a few times. The chain employs TRBV7-6 and TRBJ2-3, with no clear D. Trimming left V 4 bases short and J 6 bases short, with 14 bases between. This CDR3 spans 14 amino acids. CDR1 and CDR2 (germline): SGHVS, FNYEAQ. The chain's CDR3 is CASSSTQSRDTQYF. CDR3 bases: TGTGCCAGCAGCTCGACGCAGTCACGGGATACGCAGTATTTT.

The V call is TRBV20-1, the J call TRBJ1-5; D gene unclear. Germline values: CDR1 DFQATT, CDR2 SNEGSKA (reference sequence). The CDR3 is 13 amino acids. V was pared by 1 base and J by 6 bases, with 10 bases between. CDR3 coding DNA: TGCAGTGCTAGAGGCGAAGGGCCTCAGCCCCAGCATTTT. This translates into CSARGEGPQPQHF.

This chain connects TRBV7-9 to TRBJ1-2; TRBD1 matches at 7 bases. The V gene end was trimmed by 5 bases and the J gene end by 8 bases; junction bases not matched to a gene: 20. CDR1 and CDR2 from the germline V gene are SEHNR and FQNEAQ (reference sequence). CDR3 length: 17 amino acids. CDR3 residues: CASSARELTGKEGGYTF. The CDR3 nucleotides read TGTGCCAGCAGCGCTCGCGAATTGACAGGGAAGGAGGGAGGCTACACCTTC.

This chain's CDR3 is CASSQEDRGLSYEQYF. In DNA, the CDR3 is TGTGCCAGCAGCCAAGAGGACAGGGGGCTCTCCTACGAGCAGTACTTC. The rearrangement links TRBV4-2 to TRBJ2-7, with 11 bases identical to TRBD1. Germline V CDR1 and CDR2: LGHNA, YNFKEQ. CDR3 length: 16 residues. The trim removed 0 bases at V and 0 bases at J, leaving 1 base unmatched.

This clonotype was seen a few times. The chain employs TRBV6-2 or TRBV6-3 and TRBJ1-1, with no clear D. The V gene's germline CDR1 is MNHEY and CDR2 SVGEGT. V was trimmed by 2 bases and J by 6 bases, leaving 13 bases between them. This CDR3 has 14 amino acids. CDR3 in DNA: TGTGCCAGCAGTTACGAGAGGGAGACGGCTGAAGCTTTCTTT. Its translation is CASSYERETAEAFF.

The chain combines TRBV10-3 with TRBJ2-3, with 11 bases lining up with TRBD2. The J segment lost 4 bases and the V segment lost 8 bases, leaving 8 bases of the junction unmatched. Germline V gives CDR1 ENHRY, CDR2 SYGVKD. The CDR3 contains 15 residues. CDR3 coding DNA: TGTGCCATCGGCATTAGCGGGGGGGCCGCAGATACGCAGTATTTT. Translating it yields CAIGISGGAADTQYF.

This clonotype was found a few times. The V call is TRBV29-1, the J call TRBJ2-2; TRBD1 or TRBD2 may be the D gene (7 bases each). This CDR3 is built from 16 residues. V was shortened by 7 bases and J by 6 bases, with 24 bases between the two germline ends. Germline-derived CDR1 and CDR2 are SQVTM and ANQGSEA. The CDR3 region has the DNA TGCAGCGCCGAAGGGGGAGGGGGCAAGTTAGCCGGGGAGCTGTTTTTT. Residues: CSAEGGGGKLAGELFF.

In its sample, this clonotype was seen many times. The chain links TRBV7-2 to TRBJ1-1; D gene unclear. V was pared by 1 base and J by 3 bases, with 12 bases between. CDR1 is SGHTA, CDR2 FQGNSA, per germline. This CDR3 region has 15 residues. The CDR3 spells CASSLGVGLDTEAFF. DNA of the CDR3: TGTGCCAGCAGCTTAGGGGTAGGGTTGGACACTGAAGCTTTCTTT.

The sample holds a few counts of this clonotype. The chain joins TRBV6-2 or TRBV6-3 to TRBJ1-6; D call uncertain. The CDR3 is 12 residues long. Germline CDR1 and CDR2: MNHEY and SVGEGT. V lost 4 bases, J lost 11 bases, and 9 bases lay in between. The CDR3 DNA follows: TGTGCCAGCAGTTCGGTCGACACACCCCTCCACTTT. Encoded protein: CASSSVDTPLHF.

V and J are TRBV7-9 and TRBJ2-7; D possibly corresponds to TRBD2 (7 bases). CDR1 SEHNR and CDR2 FQNEAQ come from the germline V gene (reference sequence). V was clipped by 8 bases and J by 2 bases, with 16 bases between them. The CDR3 is 14 residues long. The CDR3 DNA sequence: TGTGCCAGCCGAGGGGGGAGGGGCCCCTACGAGCAGTACTTC. Its protein is CASRGGRGPYEQYF.

This sequence joins TRBV7-8 and TRBJ2-3, with 8 bases that match TRBD1. The J segment lost 1 base and the V segment lost 3 bases, leaving 3 bases of the junction unmatched. Germline lookup yields CDR1 SGHVS and CDR2 FQNEAQ. This CDR3 has 15 amino acids. The CDR3 sequence is CASSFDRGGTDTQYF. CDR3 sequence (DNA): TGTGCCAGCAGCTTTGACAGGGGCGGCACAGATACGCAGTATTTT.

The chain links TRBV6-5 to TRBJ2-7; D is uncertain. V dropped 2 bases and J dropped 5 bases, with 10 bases sitting between them. Germline CDR1 reads MNHEY; CDR2 reads SVGAGI. CDR3 length equals 13 residues. CDR3 sequence reads: CASSYGPSDEQYF. DNA of the CDR3: TGTGCCAGCAGTTACGGACCCTCGGACGAGCAGTACTTC.

V usage is TRBV24-1 and J usage is TRBJ2-1, with D perhaps assigned TRBD1 or TRBD2 (6 bases each). The germline V gene encodes CDR1 KGHDR and CDR2 SFDVKD. V was shortened by 5 bases and J by 4 bases, with 17 bases between the two germline ends. CDR3 length: 16 residues. CDR3 sequence (DNA): TGTGCCACCAGTGCTCGTTGGGGGGCGGTTTACAATGAGCAGTTCTTC. It codes for CATSARWGAVYNEQFF.

This chain links TRBV20-1 with TRBJ2-3, with TRBD2 matching 16 bases. Germline V lookup: CDR1 DFQATT, CDR2 SNEGSKA (reference sequence). Losses at the gene ends were 1 base for V and 2 bases for J; bases not matched to a gene: 3. There are 17 residues in the CDR3. CDR3: CSARGGTSGGATDTQYF. In nucleotides, the CDR3 is TGCAGTGCTAGAGGAGGGACTAGCGGGGGGGCCACAGATACGCAGTATTTT.

V usage is TRBV6-2 or TRBV6-3 and J usage is TRBJ1-5; D gene unclear. Germline lookup yields CDR1 MNHEY and CDR2 SVGEGT. The ends were cut back, 0 bases at V and 8 bases at J, with 11 bases in the middle. CDR3 length: 14 residues. This CDR3 reads CASSYSSPKEPQHF. In DNA, the CDR3 is TGTGCCAGCAGTTACTCGAGCCCGAAGGAGCCCCAGCATTTT.

The gene calls are TRBV6-5 and TRBJ2-5, with D uncertain. This CDR3 region has 12 residues. The germline V and J ends were trimmed by 6 bases and 3 bases, with 8 bases remaining between them. The V gene's germline CDR1 is MNHEY and CDR2 SVGAGI. CDR3: CASRDGKETQYF. The CDR3 nucleotides read TGTGCCAGCAGGGACGGTAAAGAGACCCAGTACTTC.

This clonotype was found a few times. V gene TRBV7-6 combines with J gene TRBJ2-1, with unresolved D. Germline V gene lookup returns CDR1 SGHVS and CDR2 FNYEAQ. Trimming removed 6 bases at V and 8 bases at J, with 11 bases between. CDR3 length: 12 residues. The CDR3 here is CASSLQRDEQFF. The CDR3, as DNA: TGTGCCAGCAGTTTACAAAGGGATGAGCAGTTCTTC.

The rearrangement uses TRBV25-1 and TRBJ2-7, with unresolved D. CDR1 is MGHDK and CDR2 is SYGVNS in the germline V gene. Deletions cut 7 bases from V and 2 bases from J, with 6 bases between. This CDR3 region has 11 residues. CDR3 in amino acids: CASMQTYEQYF. The CDR3 coding sequence is TGTGCCAGCATGCAGACCTACGAGCAGTACTTC.

A few counts support this clonotype. The chain joins TRBV7-9 to TRBJ2-7; 7 bases line up with TRBD1. The V gene end was trimmed by 5 bases and the J gene end by 2 bases; junction bases not matched to a gene: 6. The CDR3 consists of 14 residues. Germline V lookup: CDR1 SEHNR, CDR2 FQNEAQ (reference sequence). CDR3 nucleotide sequence: TGTGCCAGCAGCAACCGGACAGGAGCCTACGAGCAGTACTTC. This gives the protein CASSNRTGAYEQYF.

CDR3 loop: CASSAWRQGPNEKLFF. CDR3 DNA sequence: TGTGCCAGCAGCGCGTGGCGACAGGGCCCAAATGAAAAACTGTTTTTT. This rearrangement joins TRBV7-2 to TRBJ1-4; 7 bases are shared with TRBD1. The germline CDR1 and CDR2 sequences are SGHTA and FQGNSA. With 5 bases clipped from V and 5 bases from J, the junction kept 11 bases outside the gene matches. The CDR3 contains 16 residues.